This T cell receptor (beta chain) was captured in a study of blood T cells in healthy people across ages. The count of this clonotype is one. Its target is unknown. There are 16 residues in the CDR3. V gave up 4 bases and J gave up 1 base, with 15 bases separating them. The germline V gene has CDR1 SGDLS and CDR2 YYNGEE. Alongside a J-beta primer mix, a sample-barcoded 5' primer served in a second PCR lasting about 7 to 12 cycles. TCRdb used MiXCR to reprocess the 5' RACE reads, holding one entry per CDR3 protein. This sample has 700,000 or so distinct CDR3 sequences, with 22% found just once. Broader study findings: There was a strong correlation between TCR beta diversity and naive T cell percentage.

Each donor gave 9 to 10 milliliters of peripheral blood. The sequence derives from a man between 65 and 85 years old in good health. V and J are TRBV9 and TRBJ2-4; D is perhaps TRBD2 (6 bases). The sequenced sample was blood. The CDR3 DNA reads as TGTGCCAGCAGCCAATGGCGGGGTACCGCCAAAAACATTCAGTACTTC. It yields the protein CASSQWRGTAKNIQYF.